This T cell receptor (beta chain) was sequenced during a study of regulatory T cells in long-lasting Graves disease. Study details: Graves' patients with a new diagnosis had received antithyroid drugs under 3 months. Overall study results and limits: Study was limited to peripheral blood, excluding thyroid tissue.

TCR beta libraries were built with iRepertoire HTBI primers and Arm-PCR of CDR3 regions. TCRdb reanalysed the multiplex PCR reads using MiXCR and keeps one entry per CDR3 protein. The sample consists of approximately 230,000 distinct CDR3 sequences, approximately 16% of them appearing once. This CDR3 contains 13 residues. V dropped 5 bases and J dropped 5; count of bases not matched to a gene: 5. The germline gives CDR1 SGHRS, CDR2 YFSETQ. Time point noted: newly diagnosed GD, antithyroid drugs for less than 3 months. RNA from PBMCs was the source of the TCR library. Comments on this clonotype: Its antigen is as yet unknown.

This TCR was sampled from a female donor with Graves disease. The chain joins TRBV5-1 to TRBJ2-7; 9 nucleotides align to TRBD2. The sample here was peripheral blood mononuclear cells (PBMCs), taken at new diagnosis, from a patient treated with antithyroid drugs. CDR3 nucleotide sequence: TGCGCCAGCAGGAAGGTAGCGGGAGACGAGCAGTACTTC. Its protein is CASRKVAGDEQYF.